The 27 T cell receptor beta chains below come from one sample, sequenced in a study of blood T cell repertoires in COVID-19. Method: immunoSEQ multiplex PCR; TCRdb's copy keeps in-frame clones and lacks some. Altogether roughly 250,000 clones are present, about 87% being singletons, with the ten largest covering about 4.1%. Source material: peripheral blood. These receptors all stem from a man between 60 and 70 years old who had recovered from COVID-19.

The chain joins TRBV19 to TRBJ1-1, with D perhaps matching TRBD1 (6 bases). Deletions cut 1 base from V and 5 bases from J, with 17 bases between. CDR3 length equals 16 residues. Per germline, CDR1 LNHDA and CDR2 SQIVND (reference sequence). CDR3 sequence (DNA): TGTGCCAGTAGTATAGTCATGTTCAGGGGAGAGACTGAAGCTTTCTTT. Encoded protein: CASSIVMFRGETEAFF.

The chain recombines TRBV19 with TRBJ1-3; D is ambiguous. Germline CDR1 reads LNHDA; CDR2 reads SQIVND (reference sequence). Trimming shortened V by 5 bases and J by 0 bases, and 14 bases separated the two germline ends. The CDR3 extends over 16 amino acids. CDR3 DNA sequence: TGTGCCAGTAGTGGATTGACACTCGTCTCTGGAAACACCATATATTTT. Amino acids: CASSGLTLVSGNTIYF.

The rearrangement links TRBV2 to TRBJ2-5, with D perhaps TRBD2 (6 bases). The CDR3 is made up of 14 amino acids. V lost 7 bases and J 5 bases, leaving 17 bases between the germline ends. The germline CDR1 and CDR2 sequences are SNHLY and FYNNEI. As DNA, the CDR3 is TGTGCCAGCACCGAAGGAGGGGACGGGGAGACCCAGTACTTC. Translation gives CASTEGGDGETQYF.

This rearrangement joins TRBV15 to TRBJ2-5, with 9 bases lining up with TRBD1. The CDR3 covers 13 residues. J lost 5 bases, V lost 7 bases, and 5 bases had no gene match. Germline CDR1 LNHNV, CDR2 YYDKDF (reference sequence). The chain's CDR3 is CATNDRGWETQYF. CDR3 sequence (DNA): TGTGCCACCAACGACAGGGGGTGGGAGACCCAGTACTTC.

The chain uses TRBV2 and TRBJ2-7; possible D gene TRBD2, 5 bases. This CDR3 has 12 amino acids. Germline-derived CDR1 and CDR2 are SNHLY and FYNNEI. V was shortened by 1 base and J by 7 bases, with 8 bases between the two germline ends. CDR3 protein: CASSEGSGEQYF. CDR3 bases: TGTGCCAGCAGTGAAGGCAGCGGAGAGCAGTACTTC.

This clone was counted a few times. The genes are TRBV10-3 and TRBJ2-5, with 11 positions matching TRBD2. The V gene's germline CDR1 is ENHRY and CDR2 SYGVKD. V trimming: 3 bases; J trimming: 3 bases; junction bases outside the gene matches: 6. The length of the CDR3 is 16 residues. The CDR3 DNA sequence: TGTGCCATCAGTGATAGTAGCGGGGGGGCTGAAGAGACCCAGTACTTC. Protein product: CAISDSSGGAEETQYF.

The CDR3 sequence: CASRPGQGNTGELFF. CDR3 DNA sequence: TGTGCCAGCAGACCAGGACAGGGGAACACCGGGGAGCTGTTTTTT. The V and J genes are TRBV7-3 and TRBJ2-2; 8 bases match TRBD1. The V segment lost 6 bases and the J segment 1 base; nucleotides outside the gene matches: 4. The CDR3 runs to 15 residues. Per germline, CDR1 SGHTA and CDR2 FQGTGA.

CDR3 protein: CASSLDPLAGGYEQYF. The CDR3, as DNA: TGTGCCAGCAGCTTAGACCCACTAGCGGGGGGCTACGAGCAGTACTTC. J is TRBJ2-7 and V is TRBV11-2; 12 positions match TRBD2. CDR3 length equals 16 residues. The V gene's germline CDR1 is SGHAT and CDR2 FQNNGV. Trimming removed 0 bases from V and 3 bases from J; junction bases left unmatched: 3.

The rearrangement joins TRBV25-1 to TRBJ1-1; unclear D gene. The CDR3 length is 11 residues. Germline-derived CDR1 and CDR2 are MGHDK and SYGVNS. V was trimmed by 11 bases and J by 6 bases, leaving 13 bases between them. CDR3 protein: CAARGGPEAFF. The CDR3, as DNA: TGTGCCGCGAGAGGAGGGCCTGAAGCTTTCTTT.

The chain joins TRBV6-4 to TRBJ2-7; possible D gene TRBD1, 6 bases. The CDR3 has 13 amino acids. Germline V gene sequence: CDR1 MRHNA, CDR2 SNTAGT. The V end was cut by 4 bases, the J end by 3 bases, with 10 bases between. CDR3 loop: CASSVSRGYEQYF. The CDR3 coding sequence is TGTGCCAGCAGTGTTTCCAGGGGCTACGAGCAGTACTTC.

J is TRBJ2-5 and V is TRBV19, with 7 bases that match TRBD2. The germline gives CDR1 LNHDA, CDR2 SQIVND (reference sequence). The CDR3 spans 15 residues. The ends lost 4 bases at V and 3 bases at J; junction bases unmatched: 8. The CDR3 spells CASSTSGNGKETQYF. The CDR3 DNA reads TGTGCCAGTAGTACCAGCGGGAATGGAAAAGAGACCCAGTACTTC. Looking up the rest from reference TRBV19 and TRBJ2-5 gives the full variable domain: DGGITQSPKYLFRKEGQNVTLSCEQNLNHDAMYWYRQDPGQGLRLIYYSQIVNDFQKGDIAEGYSVSREKKESFPLTVTSAQKNPTAFYLCASSTSGNGKETQYFGPGTRLLVL.

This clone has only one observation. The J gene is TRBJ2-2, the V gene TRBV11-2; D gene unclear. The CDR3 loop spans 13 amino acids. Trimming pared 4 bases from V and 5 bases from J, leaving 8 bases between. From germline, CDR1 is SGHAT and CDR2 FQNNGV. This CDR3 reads CASSWAGTGELFF. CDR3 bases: TGTGCCAGCAGCTGGGCAGGTACCGGGGAGCTGTTTTTT.

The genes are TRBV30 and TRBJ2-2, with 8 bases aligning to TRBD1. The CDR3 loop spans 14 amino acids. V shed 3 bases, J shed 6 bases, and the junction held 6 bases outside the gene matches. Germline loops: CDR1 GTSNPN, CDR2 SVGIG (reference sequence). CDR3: CAWRVPTGAGELFF. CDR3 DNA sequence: TGTGCCTGGAGGGTACCGACAGGGGCCGGGGAGCTGTTTTTT.

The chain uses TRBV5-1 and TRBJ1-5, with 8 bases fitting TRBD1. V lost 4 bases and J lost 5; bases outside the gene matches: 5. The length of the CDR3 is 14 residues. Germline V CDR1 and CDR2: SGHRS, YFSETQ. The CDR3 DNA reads TGCGCCAGCAGCCAATCAGGGGGCCATCAGCCCCAGCATTTT. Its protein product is CASSQSGGHQPQHF.

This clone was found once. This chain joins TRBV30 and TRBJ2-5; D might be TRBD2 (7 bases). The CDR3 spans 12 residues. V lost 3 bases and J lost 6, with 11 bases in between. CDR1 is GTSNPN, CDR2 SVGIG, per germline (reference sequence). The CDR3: CAWSRGGKTQYF. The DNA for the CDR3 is TGTGCCTGGAGCAGGGGAGGGAAGACCCAGTACTTC.

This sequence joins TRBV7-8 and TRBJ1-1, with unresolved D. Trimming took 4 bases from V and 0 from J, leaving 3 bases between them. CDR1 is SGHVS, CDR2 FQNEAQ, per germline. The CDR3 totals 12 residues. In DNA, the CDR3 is TGTGCCAGCAGCTCAATGAACACTGAAGCTTTCTTT. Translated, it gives CASSSMNTEAFF.

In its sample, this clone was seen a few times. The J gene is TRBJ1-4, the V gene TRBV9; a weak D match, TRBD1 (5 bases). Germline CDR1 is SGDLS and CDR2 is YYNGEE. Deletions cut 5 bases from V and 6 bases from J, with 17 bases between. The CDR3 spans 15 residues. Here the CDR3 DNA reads TGTGCCAGCAGTGGGACTTCTTCTGGGCATGAAAAACTGTTTTTT. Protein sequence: CASSGTSSGHEKLFF.

DNA of the CDR3: TGTGCCAGCAGCCAAGAACTAATCGCCGGCGGACAGGGACCCTCTGGGGCCAACGTCCTGACTTTC. Translated: CASSQELIAGGQGPSGANVLTF. V usage is TRBV14 and J usage is TRBJ2-6; 8 nucleotides agree with TRBD1. The V segment lost 0 bases and the J segment 0 bases; nucleotides outside the gene matches: 16. The length of the CDR3 is 22 residues. Germline CDR1 and CDR2: SGHDN and FVKESK. Full variable domain (missing parts from reference TRBV14 and TRBJ2-6): EAGVTQFPSHSVIEKGQTVTLRCDPISGHDNLYWYRRVMGKEIKFLLHFVKESKQDESGMPNNRFLAERTGGTYSTLKVQPAELEDSGVYFCASSQELIAGGQGPSGANVLTFGAGSRLTVL.

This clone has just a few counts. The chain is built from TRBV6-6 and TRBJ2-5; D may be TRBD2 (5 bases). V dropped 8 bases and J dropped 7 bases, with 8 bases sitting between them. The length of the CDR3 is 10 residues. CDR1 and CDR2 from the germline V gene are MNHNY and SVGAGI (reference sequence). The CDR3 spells CASREGTQYF. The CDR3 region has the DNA TGTGCCAGCCGAGAGGGGACCCAGTACTTC.

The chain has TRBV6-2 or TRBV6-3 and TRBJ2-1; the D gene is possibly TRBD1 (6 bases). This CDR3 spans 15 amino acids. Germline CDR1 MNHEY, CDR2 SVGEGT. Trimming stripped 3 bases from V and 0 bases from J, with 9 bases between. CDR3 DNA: TGTGCCAGCAGTTATAGGGGGAGCTCCTACAATGAGCAGTTCTTC. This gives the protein CASSYRGSSYNEQFF.

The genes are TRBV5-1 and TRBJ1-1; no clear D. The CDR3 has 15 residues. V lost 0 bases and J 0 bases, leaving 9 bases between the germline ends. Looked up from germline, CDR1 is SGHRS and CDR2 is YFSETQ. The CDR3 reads CASSLERGMNTEAFF. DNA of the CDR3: TGCGCCAGCAGCTTGGAGAGAGGAATGAACACTGAAGCTTTCTTT.

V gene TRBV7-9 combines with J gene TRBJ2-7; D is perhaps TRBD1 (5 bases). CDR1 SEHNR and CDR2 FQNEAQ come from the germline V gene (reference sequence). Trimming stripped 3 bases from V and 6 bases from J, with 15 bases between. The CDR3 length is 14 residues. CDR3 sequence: CASSFPIQGGEQYF. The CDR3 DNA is TGTGCCAGCAGCTTCCCCATCCAGGGCGGCGAGCAGTACTTC.

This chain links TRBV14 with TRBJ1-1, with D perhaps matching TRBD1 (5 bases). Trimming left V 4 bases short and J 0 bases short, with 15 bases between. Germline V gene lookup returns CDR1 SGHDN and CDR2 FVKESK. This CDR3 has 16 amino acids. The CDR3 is CASSPRSDRLNTEAFF. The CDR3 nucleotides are TGTGCCAGCAGCCCCAGGTCCGACAGACTGAACACTGAAGCTTTCTTT.

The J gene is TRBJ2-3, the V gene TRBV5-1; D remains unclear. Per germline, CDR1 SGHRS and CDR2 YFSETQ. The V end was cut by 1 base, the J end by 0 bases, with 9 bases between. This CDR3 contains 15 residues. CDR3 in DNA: TGCGCCAGCAGCTTGAGGCGGCCGAGCACAGATACGCAGTATTTT. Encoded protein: CASSLRRPSTDTQYF. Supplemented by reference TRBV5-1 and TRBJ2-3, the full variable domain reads KAGVTQTPRYLIKTRGQQVTLSCSPISGHRSVSWYQQTPGQGLQFLFEYFSETQRNKGNFPGRFSGRQFSNSRSEMNVSTLELGDSALYLCASSLRRPSTDTQYFGPGTRLTVL.

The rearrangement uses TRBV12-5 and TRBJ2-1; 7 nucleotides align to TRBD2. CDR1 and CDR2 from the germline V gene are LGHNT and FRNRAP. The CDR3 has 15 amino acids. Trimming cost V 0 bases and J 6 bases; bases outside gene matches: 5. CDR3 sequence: CASGLVRSGGNEQFF. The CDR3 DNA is TGTGCTAGTGGTTTGGTTAGGTCGGGGGGCAATGAGCAGTTCTTC.

CDR3: CASRTGNEQYF. For the CDR3, the DNA is TGTGCCAGCAGGACAGGGAACGAGCAGTACTTC. This chain uses TRBV2 with TRBJ2-7, with 7 bases that match TRBD1. The V segment lost 6 bases and the J segment 5 bases; nucleotides outside the gene matches: 1. The CDR3 contains 11 residues. The germline gives CDR1 SNHLY, CDR2 FYNNEI.

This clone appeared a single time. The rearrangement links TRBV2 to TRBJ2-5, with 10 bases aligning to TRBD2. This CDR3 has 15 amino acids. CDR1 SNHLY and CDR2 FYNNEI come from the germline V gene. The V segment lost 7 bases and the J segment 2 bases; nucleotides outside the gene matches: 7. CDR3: CASTMGAGGQETQYF. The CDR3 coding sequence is TGTGCCAGCACCATGGGAGCGGGGGGGCAAGAGACCCAGTACTTC.